This TCR beta chain was found in a study of Graves' ophthalmopathy and Graves' hyperthyroidism. Across the whole study: Upon initial diagnosis and before any treatment, peripheral blood was collected.

Amplification from RNA transcripts yielded the TCR beta CDR3 regions. Second-round multiplex PCR came after first-round RT-PCR with HTBI primers. Each CDR3 protein is one row after TCRdb ran MiXCR on the multiplex PCR reads. The sample shows almost 750,000 distinct CDR3 sequences, roughly two fifths of them seen only once. Regarding the study as a whole: Blood also harbored most expanded thyroid clonotypes above 0.001 frequency. Sensitivity reached roughly 90% and specificity 81.08% for a 13-signature model separating ophthalmopathy from stable hyperthyroidism.

This clonotype was counted many times. Its antigen is unknown. This CDR3 spans 14 amino acids. Germline CDR1 and CDR2: SGHVS and FQNEAQ. Trimming cost V 3 bases and J 5 bases; bases outside gene matches: 4. Clinicians diagnosed using symptoms, serum thyroxine, TRAb, thyroid ultrasound and orbital computed tomography. The sample comprised peripheral blood. The TCR comes from an adult man with Graves' ophthalmopathy. V usage is TRBV7-8 and J usage is TRBJ1-5, with TRBD1 matching 7 bases. The CDR3 loop is CASSFGQADQPQHF. Here the CDR3 DNA reads TGTGCCAGCAGCTTCGGACAGGCCGATCAGCCCCAGCATTTT.